This is a list of T cell receptor beta chains from one sample in a study of radiotherapy plus CTLA-4 blockade in lung cancer. Sequencing used immunoSEQ multiplex PCR; TCRdb keeps in-frame clones, though not all of them. In the table there are 23,000 or so clones, over 70% of which are singletons. The source was peripheral blood, collected from a patient treated with radiotherapy plus ipilimumab. These receptors all come from a human donor with non-small cell lung cancer who had stable disease on radiotherapy plus ipilimumab. CDR3s include the opening cysteine and the closing phenylalanine or tryptophan.

v_gene,CDR3aa
TRBV9,CASSALAGGTPGELFF
TRBV11-2,CASSSALREQFF
TRBV5-1,CASSLLGARRINTEAFF
TRBV7-9,CASSSTGGANVLTF
TRBV20-1,CSARDHYEQYF
TRBV5-1,CASSTGTDYGYTF
TRBV11-3,CASSYTTTGGGYTF
TRBV5-1,CASRSAGSGIYEQYF
TRBV19,CASSIGGTGVSGYTF
TRBV6-1,CASSAMSYEQYF
TRBV7-2,CASSPDHLGGNEQFF
TRBV7-9,CASRYTGVHTEAFF
TRBV2,CASGGFRDRAYEQYF
TRBV20-1,CSATNPEKLFF
TRBV19,CASTLTGEPQHF
TRBV7-8,CASSPGAGGASSTDTQYF
TRBV28,CASSLIGSTDTQYF
TRBV5-1,CASSFAGTDPDTQYF
TRBV6-1,CATAQGNLNYGYTF
TRBV20-1,CSARWGDGYTF
TRBV27,CASSPGQENYGYTF
TRBV7-9,CASSPTSGSWNEQFF
TRBV11-2,CASSSISRRGQSHEQYF
TRBV19,CASSIDLGVRVGTEAFF
TRBV28,CASSLSGTSTDTQYF
TRBV5-1,CASRFSRGYEQYF
TRBV28,CASSMATSGSPGAFF
TRBV7-9,CASSPGLASYEQYF
TRBV5-1,CASSSTGEGTDTQYF
TRBV6-5,CASSYPQGLSGYGYTF
TRBV7-8,CASSLTHGVDQPQHF
TRBV6-5,CASLRGAGNEKLFF
TRBV6-1,CASSVLGPVNEKLFF
TRBV7-9,CASLPLHSGIYNEQFF
TRBV7-2,CASAGVWEGNTIYF
TRBV14,CASSQAGLAAEQFF
TRBV6-1,CASSGGTSFSYEQYF
TRBV4-1,CASSQERVPSYEQYF
TRBV18,CASARGLNTEAFF
TRBV5-1,CASSRTSGSSYEQYF
TRBV29-1,CSVEWGVHSGYTF
TRBV6-5,CASRVGPGSYEQYF
TRBV30,CAWRRGQSNQPQHF
TRBV28,CASFSRPGQGSGNTIYF
TRBV18,CASSPIIRQVISGANVLTF
TRBV4-1,CASSRGVGYTGELFF